The rows below give T cell receptor beta chains drawn from one sample of a study of blood T cell repertoires in COVID-19. Clones were sequenced by immunoSEQ multiplex PCR, and TCRdb holds only the in-frame ones, with some missing. Of about 160,000 clones listed, roughly 86% are singletons. Sequenced material: peripheral blood. These receptors were obtained from a man aged 45 to 65 with active or convalescent COVID-19. CDR3s include the opening cysteine and the closing phenylalanine or tryptophan. D genes are given only for firm matches. The listing skips clone size in some rows; elsewhere it reads once, few, many or a size class.

V gene	D gene	CDR3 length	J gene	clone size	CDR3 protein	CDR3 DNA
TRBV19	TRBD2	17	TRBJ2-7	NA	CASSIGGAGGRSYEQYF	TGTGCCAGTAGTATAGGTGGTGCGGGAGGGAGGTCCTACGAGCAGTACTTC
TRBV2	TRBD2	11	TRBJ2-5	NA	CARGGRETQYF	TGTGCCAGGGGAGGGAGGGAGACCCAGTACTTC
TRBV10-1	NA	16	TRBJ1-5	NA	CASSAGGGAGNQPQHF	TGCGCCAGCAGTGCGGGTGGGGGCGCGGGCAATCAGCCCCAGCATTTT
TRBV3-1/TRBV3-2	NA	15	TRBJ1-5	NA	CASSPSGDSNQPQHF	TGTGCCAGCAGCCCTTCCGGGGATAGCAATCAGCCCCAGCATTTT
TRBV11-2	NA	14	TRBJ2-2	NA	CASSLARVGGELFF	TGTGCCAGCAGCTTAGCTCGGGTAGGCGGGGAGCTGTTTTTT
TRBV5-4	TRBD2	18	TRBJ2-1	NA	CASSLEGLAGVIRNEQFF	TGTGCCAGCAGCTTGGAGGGACTAGCGGGAGTGATCAGGAATGAGCAGTTCTTC
TRBV29-1	TRBD1	14	TRBJ1-3	NA	CSIIRDRVGNTIYF	TGCAGCATTATCCGGGACAGGGTTGGAAACACCATATATTTT
TRBV2	TRBD2	14	TRBJ2-5	NA	CASSGVLADETQYF	TGTGCCAGCAGTGGTGTCCTAGCGGACGAGACCCAGTACTTC
TRBV18	TRBD1	13	TRBJ1-1	NA	CASSRDRDTEAFF	TGTGCCAGCTCACGGGACAGAGACACTGAAGCTTTCTTT
TRBV19	NA	15	TRBJ2-3	NA	CASSMSGDPTDTQYF	TGTGCCAGTAGTATGTCGGGGGACCCCACAGATACGCAGTATTTT
TRBV2	NA	13	TRBJ1-1	few	CASIQASNTEAFF	TGTGCCAGCATCCAGGCGTCGAACACTGAAGCTTTCTTT
TRBV7-2	NA	15	TRBJ2-4	NA	CASSFAAVTKNIQYF	TGTGCCAGCAGCTTCGCGGCTGTAACCAAAAACATTCAGTACTTC
TRBV5-1	TRBD1	15	TRBJ2-2	NA	CASSAGDRAAGELFF	TGCGCCAGCAGCGCTGGGGACAGGGCGGCCGGGGAGCTGTTTTTT
TRBV7-9	TRBD1	14	TRBJ1-2	NA	CASSSGTGHYGYTF	TGTGCCAGCAGCTCCGGGACAGGACACTATGGCTACACCTTC
TRBV7-2	TRBD1	14	TRBJ2-5	NA	CASSFPDRGRTQYF	TGTGCCAGCAGCTTCCCAGACAGGGGGCGGACCCAGTACTTC
TRBV5-6	TRBD2	17	TRBJ2-1	NA	CASSLAGDPSSYNEQFF	TGTGCCAGCAGCCTAGCGGGGGACCCCTCCTCCTACAATGAGCAGTTCTTC
TRBV14	NA	13	TRBJ1-2	NA	CASSPYPGGGYTF	TGTGCCAGCAGCCCTTATCCAGGAGGTGGCTACACCTTC
TRBV28	NA	14	TRBJ2-1	NA	CATRAAGTYNEQFF	TGTGCCACACGAGCGGCGGGAACCTACAATGAGCAGTTCTTC
TRBV4-3	NA	13	TRBJ1-2	NA	CASSQDRGGGYTF	TGCGCCAGCAGCCAAGATCGGGGGGGCGGCTACACCTTC
TRBV5-1	NA	14	TRBJ2-5	NA	CASSPYLRGETQYF	TGCGCCAGCAGCCCCTATCTACGGGGGGAGACCCAGTACTTC
TRBV20-1	NA	11	TRBJ1-1	NA	CSARFSTEAFF	TGCAGTGCTAGGTTTAGCACTGAAGCTTTCTTT
TRBV15	TRBD1	16	TRBJ2-4	NA	CATSRDGQGAPAIQYF	TGTGCCACCAGCAGAGATGGACAGGGGGCGCCTGCTATTCAGTACTTC
TRBV28	TRBD1	12	TRBJ1-5	NA	CATLTGRQPQHF	TGTGCCACCCTGACAGGGAGGCAGCCCCAGCATTTT
TRBV9	TRBD2	16	TRBJ2-3	NA	CASSVGASGEGDTQYF	TGTGCCAGCAGCGTTGGGGCTAGCGGGGAGGGAGATACGCAGTATTTT
TRBV5-5	TRBD1	15	TRBJ2-1	once	CASSLEGQGDNEQFF	TGTGCCAGCAGCTTGGAAGGACAGGGTGACAATGAGCAGTTCTTC
TRBV29-1	NA	14	TRBJ2-7	NA	CSVEGLDTSYEQYF	TGCAGCGTTGAGGGGCTGGACACCTCCTACGAGCAGTACTTC
TRBV6-4	NA	13	TRBJ1-2	NA	CAAPAVSDNGYTF	TGTGCCGCCCCGGCGGTGTCGGATAATGGCTACACCTTC
TRBV6-5	TRBD1	16	TRBJ1-6	NA	CASSYSGTAQNSPLHF	TGTGCCAGCAGTTACTCCGGGACAGCTCAAAATTCACCCCTCCACTTT
TRBV7-9	TRBD2	15	TRBJ2-3	NA	CASRGLAGVTDTQYF	TGTGCCAGCAGGGGACTAGCGGGAGTCACAGATACGCAGTATTTT
TRBV7-8	NA	13	TRBJ2-7	NA	CASSFRVAIEQYF	TGTGCCAGCAGCTTTCGGGTAGCAATCGAGCAGTACTTC
TRBV5-6	NA	13	TRBJ2-1	NA	CASSPQGINEQFF	TGTGCCAGCAGCCCCCAGGGCATCAATGAGCAGTTCTTC
TRBV20-1	TRBD1	13	TRBJ2-5	NA	CSASGQGQETQYF	TGCAGTGCTAGTGGACAGGGCCAAGAGACCCAGTACTTC
TRBV19	NA	16	TRBJ1-3	NA	CASSILVRSSGNTIYF	TGTGCCAGTAGTATCCTCGTCAGAAGCTCTGGAAACACCATATATTTT
TRBV7-2	TRBD1	14	TRBJ1-4	NA	CASSSQGTNEKLFF	TGTGCCAGCAGCTCACAGGGGACTAATGAAAAACTGTTTTTT
TRBV5-4	TRBD2	17	TRBJ2-1	NA	CASSPRQTSGGANEQFF	TGTGCCAGCAGCCCCCGACAGACTAGCGGGGGGGCTAATGAGCAGTTCTTC
TRBV9	NA	15	TRBJ2-1	NA	CASSVGPGESNEQFF	TGTGCCAGCAGCGTAGGGCCAGGGGAATCAAATGAGCAGTTCTTC
TRBV11-2	NA	15	TRBJ1-4	NA	CASRKGGKGNEKLFF	TGTGCCAGCCGGAAGGGAGGAAAGGGTAATGAAAAACTGTTTTTT
TRBV24-1	TRBD1	15	TRBJ1-2	NA	CATSDRTGGDYGYTF	TGTGCCACCAGTGATCGGACAGGGGGCGACTATGGCTACACCTTC
TRBV7-8	TRBD1	17	TRBJ2-5	NA	CASSHQGATTYQETQYF	TGTGCCAGCAGCCACCAGGGGGCCACTACGTACCAAGAGACCCAGTACTTC
TRBV18	NA	12	TRBJ1-6	NA	CASSPTNSPLHF	TGTGCCAGCTCACCGACAAACTCACCCCTCCACTTT
TRBV7-2	NA	14	TRBJ1-1	NA	CASSPAGAKTEAFF	TGTGCCAGCAGCCCGGCGGGGGCAAAGACTGAAGCTTTCTTT
TRBV18	NA	16	TRBJ1-2	once	CASSPSSEAGNYGYTF	TGTGCCAGCTCACCTTCGTCGGAGGCGGGTAACTATGGCTACACCTTC
TRBV20-1	NA	14	TRBJ2-1	NA	CSASPSHRRGEQFF	TGCAGTGCTAGTCCTAGCCACCGCCGCGGTGAGCAGTTCTTC
TRBV2	NA	13	TRBJ1-4	NA	CASTRGGGEKLFF	TGTGCCAGCACCCGGGGGGGTGGAGAAAAACTGTTTTTT
TRBV10-2	TRBD1	16	TRBJ1-6	NA	CASSEAQGANNSPLHF	TGCGCCAGCAGTGAGGCACAGGGGGCAAATAATTCACCCCTCCACTTT
TRBV2	TRBD2	16	TRBJ2-3	NA	CASSSGLAGRSDTQYF	TGTGCCAGCAGCTCGGGACTAGCGGGGAGATCAGATACGCAGTATTTT
TRBV10-2	NA	14	TRBJ1-5	once	CASSSTGSNQPQHF	TGCGCCAGCAGTTCGACGGGAAGCAATCAGCCCCAGCATTTT
TRBV4-2	NA	15	TRBJ2-1	NA	CASSPAGGNYNEQFF	TGTGCCAGCAGCCCAGCGGGCGGGAACTACAATGAGCAGTTCTTC
TRBV2	NA	14	TRBJ1-3	NA	CASSASISGNTIYF	TGTGCCAGCAGTGCCAGTATCTCTGGAAACACCATATATTTT
TRBV2	TRBD2	15	TRBJ2-3	NA	CASRATSESTDTQYF	TGTGCCAGCAGGGCGACTAGCGAAAGCACAGATACGCAGTATTTT
TRBV24-1	NA	12	TRBJ2-7	many	CATSAGGYEQYF	TGTGCCACCAGTGCCGGGGGCTACGAGCAGTACTTC
TRBV11-2	TRBD2	17	TRBJ2-4	NA	CASGGLALVGDKNIQYF	TGTGCCAGCGGGGGACTAGCCCTGGTCGGCGACAAAAACATTCAGTACTTC
TRBV29-1	NA	13	TRBJ2-7	NA	CSVEQVDSYEQYF	TGCAGCGTTGAACAGGTGGATTCCTACGAGCAGTACTTC
TRBV14	TRBD1	15	TRBJ2-1	NA	CASSLGTGSYNEQFF	TGTGCCAGCAGCCTAGGGACAGGCTCCTACAATGAGCAGTTCTTC
TRBV10-3	TRBD1	14	TRBJ1-4	once	CAISTGTGGEKLFF	TGTGCCATCAGCACCGGGACAGGGGGTGAAAAACTGTTTTTT
TRBV27	TRBD2	17	TRBJ2-2	NA	CASAGTSNTGGVGELFF	TGTGCCAGCGCCGGGACGTCGAACACCGGGGGGGTCGGGGAGCTGTTTTTT
TRBV5-1	NA	15	TRBJ2-1	once	CASSLAGGAGGEQFF	TGCGCCAGCAGCTTGGCCGGAGGGGCAGGTGGTGAGCAGTTCTTC
TRBV5-5	TRBD1	15	TRBJ2-7	once	CASTTGQDLSYEQYF	TGTGCCAGCACCACTGGACAGGACCTCTCCTACGAGCAGTACTTC
TRBV10-3	TRBD2	15	TRBJ2-5	few	CAIRGTSGGQETQYF	TGTGCCATCAGGGGGACTAGCGGGGGTCAAGAGACCCAGTACTTC